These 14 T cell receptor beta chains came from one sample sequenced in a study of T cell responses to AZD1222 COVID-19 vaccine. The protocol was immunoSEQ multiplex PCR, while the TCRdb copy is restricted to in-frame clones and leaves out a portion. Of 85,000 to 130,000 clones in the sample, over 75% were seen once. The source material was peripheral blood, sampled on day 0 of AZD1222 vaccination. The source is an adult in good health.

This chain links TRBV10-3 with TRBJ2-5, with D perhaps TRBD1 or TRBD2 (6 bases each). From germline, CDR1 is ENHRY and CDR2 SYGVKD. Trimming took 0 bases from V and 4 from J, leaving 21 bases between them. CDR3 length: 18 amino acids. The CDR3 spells CAISESTRGGSVGETQYF. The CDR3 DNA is TGTGCCATCAGTGAGTCGACTCGAGGGGGGTCGGTGGGAGAGACCCAGTACTTC.

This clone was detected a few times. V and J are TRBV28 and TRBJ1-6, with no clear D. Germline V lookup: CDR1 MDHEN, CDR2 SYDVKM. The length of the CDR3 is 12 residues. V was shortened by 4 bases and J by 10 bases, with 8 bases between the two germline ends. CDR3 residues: CASSSEVSPLHF. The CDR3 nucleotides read TGTGCCAGCAGTTCTGAGGTATCACCCCTCCACTTT.

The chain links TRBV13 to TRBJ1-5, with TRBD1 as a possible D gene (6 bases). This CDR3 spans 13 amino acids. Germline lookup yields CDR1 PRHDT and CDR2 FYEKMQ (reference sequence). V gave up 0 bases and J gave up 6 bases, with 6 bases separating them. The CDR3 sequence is CASSLGTGQPQHF. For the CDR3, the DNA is TGTGCCAGCAGCTTAGGGACAGGTCAGCCCCAGCATTTT.

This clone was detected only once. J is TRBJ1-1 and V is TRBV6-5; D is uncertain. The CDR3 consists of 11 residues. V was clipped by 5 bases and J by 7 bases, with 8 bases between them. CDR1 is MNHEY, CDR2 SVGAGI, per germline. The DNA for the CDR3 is TGTGCCAGCAGTACCGGGAATGAAGCTTTCTTT. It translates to CASSTGNEAFF.

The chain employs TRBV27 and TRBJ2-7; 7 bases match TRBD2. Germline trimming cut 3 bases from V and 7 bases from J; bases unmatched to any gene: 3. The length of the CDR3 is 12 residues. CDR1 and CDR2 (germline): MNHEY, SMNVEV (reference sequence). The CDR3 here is CASSLVGGEQYF. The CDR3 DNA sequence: TGTGCCAGCAGTTTGGTGGGGGGGGAGCAGTACTTC.

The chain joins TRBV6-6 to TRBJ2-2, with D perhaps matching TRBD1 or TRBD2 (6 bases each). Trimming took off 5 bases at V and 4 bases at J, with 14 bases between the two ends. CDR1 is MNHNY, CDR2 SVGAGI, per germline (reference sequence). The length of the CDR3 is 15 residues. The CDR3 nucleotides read TGTGCCAGCAGTCCCCGGGGGCCTACCACCGGGGAGCTGTTTTTT. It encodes CASSPRGPTTGELFF.

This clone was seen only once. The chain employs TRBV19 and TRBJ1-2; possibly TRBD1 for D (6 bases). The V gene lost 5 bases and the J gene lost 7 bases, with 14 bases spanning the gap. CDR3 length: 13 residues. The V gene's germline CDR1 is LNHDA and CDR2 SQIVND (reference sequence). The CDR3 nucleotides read TGTGCCAGTAGTGTACAGGGCCAAGGTGGCTACACCTTC. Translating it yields CASSVQGQGGYTF.

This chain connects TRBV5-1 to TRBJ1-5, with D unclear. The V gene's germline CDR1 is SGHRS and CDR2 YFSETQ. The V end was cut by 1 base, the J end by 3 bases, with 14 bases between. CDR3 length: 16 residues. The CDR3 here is CASSLIPTDNNQPQHF. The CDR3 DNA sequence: TGCGCCAGCAGCTTGATTCCGACGGATAACAATCAGCCCCAGCATTTT.

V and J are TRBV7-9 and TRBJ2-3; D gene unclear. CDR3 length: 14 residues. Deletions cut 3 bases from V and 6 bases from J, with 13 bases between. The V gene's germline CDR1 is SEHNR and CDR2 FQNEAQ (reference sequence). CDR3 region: CASSFSGLGDTQYF. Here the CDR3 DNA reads TGTGCCAGCAGCTTTAGTGGCCTCGGGGATACGCAGTATTTT.

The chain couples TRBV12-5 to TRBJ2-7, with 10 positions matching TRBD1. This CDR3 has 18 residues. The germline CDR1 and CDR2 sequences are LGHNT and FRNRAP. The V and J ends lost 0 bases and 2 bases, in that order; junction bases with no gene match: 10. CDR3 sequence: CASGLVLGRGQGTYEQYF. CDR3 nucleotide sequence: TGTGCTAGTGGTTTGGTATTAGGGAGGGGACAGGGGACCTACGAGCAGTACTTC.

The CDR3 protein is CASSYSIWGGTGELFF. CDR3 coding DNA: TGTGCCAGCAGTTACTCGATTTGGGGTGGGACCGGGGAGCTGTTTTTT. V is TRBV6-6 and J is TRBJ2-2; D is ambiguous. The CDR3 is 16 amino acids. Trimming shortened V by 0 bases and J by 5 bases, and 13 bases separated the two germline ends. CDR1 is MNHNY, CDR2 SVGAGI, per germline (reference sequence).

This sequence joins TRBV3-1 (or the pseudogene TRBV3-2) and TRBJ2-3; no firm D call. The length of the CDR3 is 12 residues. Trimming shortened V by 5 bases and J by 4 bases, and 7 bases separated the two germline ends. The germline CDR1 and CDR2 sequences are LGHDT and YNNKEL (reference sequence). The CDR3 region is CASSTLSDTQYF. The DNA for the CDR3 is TGTGCCAGCAGCACATTGTCAGATACGCAGTATTTT.

The CDR3 DNA follows: TGTGCCAGCAGTATCCAGGGGGCTGGGGTTTTCTTC. Protein product: CASSIQGAGVFF. The chain links TRBV12-3 or TRBV12-4 to TRBJ2-1; 8 bases line up with TRBD1. CDR3 length: 12 residues. The J segment lost 16 bases and the V segment lost 5 bases, leaving 10 bases of the junction unmatched.

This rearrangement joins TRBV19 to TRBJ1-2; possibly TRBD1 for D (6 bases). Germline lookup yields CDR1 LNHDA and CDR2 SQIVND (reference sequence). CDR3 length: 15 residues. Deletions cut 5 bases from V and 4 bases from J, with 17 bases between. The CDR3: CASSGSTGLAYGYTF. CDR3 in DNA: TGTGCCAGTAGTGGCTCGACAGGTCTTGCCTATGGCTACACCTTC.